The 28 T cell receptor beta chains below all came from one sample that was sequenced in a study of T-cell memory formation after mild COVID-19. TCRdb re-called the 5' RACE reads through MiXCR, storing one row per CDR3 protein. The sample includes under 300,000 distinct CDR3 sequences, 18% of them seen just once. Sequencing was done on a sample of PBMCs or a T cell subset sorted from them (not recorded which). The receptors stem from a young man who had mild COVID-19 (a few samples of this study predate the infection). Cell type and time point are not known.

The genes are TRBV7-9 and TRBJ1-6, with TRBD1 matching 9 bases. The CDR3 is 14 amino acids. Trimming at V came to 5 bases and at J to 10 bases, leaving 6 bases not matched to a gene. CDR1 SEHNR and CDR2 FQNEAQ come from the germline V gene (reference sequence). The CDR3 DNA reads TGTGCCAGCAGCATTACAGGGGGCCAGTCACCCCTCCACTTT. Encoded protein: CASSITGGQSPLHF.

As DNA, the CDR3 is TGTGCCATCCGAGCGGCAGACGCTAACTATGGCTACACCTTC. Residues: CAIRAADANYGYTF. This chain connects TRBV10-3 to TRBJ1-2; no reliable D call. Trimming left V 8 bases short and J 0 bases short, with 13 bases between. The CDR3 spans 14 residues. CDR1 is ENHRY, CDR2 SYGVKD, per germline.

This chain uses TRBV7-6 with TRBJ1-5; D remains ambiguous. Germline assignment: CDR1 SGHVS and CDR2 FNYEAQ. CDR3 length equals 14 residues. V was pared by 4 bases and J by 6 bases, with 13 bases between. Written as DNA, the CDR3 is TGTGCCAGCAGCTCTACCTGGGGTTCTCAGCCCCAGCATTTT. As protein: CASSSTWGSQPQHF.

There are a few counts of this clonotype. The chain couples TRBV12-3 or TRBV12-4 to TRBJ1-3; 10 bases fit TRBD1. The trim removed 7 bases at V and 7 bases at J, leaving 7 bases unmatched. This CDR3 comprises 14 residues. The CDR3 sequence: CASNFGQGVNTIYF. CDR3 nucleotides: TGTGCCAGCAACTTCGGACAGGGGGTCAACACCATATATTTT.

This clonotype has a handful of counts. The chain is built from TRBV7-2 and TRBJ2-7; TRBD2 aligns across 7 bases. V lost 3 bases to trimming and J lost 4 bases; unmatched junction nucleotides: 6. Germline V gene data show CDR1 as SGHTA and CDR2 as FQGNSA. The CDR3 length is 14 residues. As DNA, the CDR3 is TGTGCCAGCAGCTTTCCCGGACTAGGGTACGAGCAGTACTTC. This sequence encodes CASSFPGLGYEQYF.

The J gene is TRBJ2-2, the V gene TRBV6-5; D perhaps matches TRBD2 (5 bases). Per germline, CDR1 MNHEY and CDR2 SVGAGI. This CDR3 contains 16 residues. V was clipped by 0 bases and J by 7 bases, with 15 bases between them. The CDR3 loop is CASSYSTLARGGELFF. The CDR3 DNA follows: TGTGCCAGCAGTTACTCGACTCTAGCAAGAGGCGGGGAGCTGTTTTTT.

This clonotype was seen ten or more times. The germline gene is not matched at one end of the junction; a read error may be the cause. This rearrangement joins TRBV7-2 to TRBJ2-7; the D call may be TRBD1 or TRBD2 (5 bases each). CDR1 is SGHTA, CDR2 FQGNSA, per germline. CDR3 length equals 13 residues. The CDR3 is CASSLGPSYEQYF. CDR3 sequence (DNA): TGCGCCAGCAGCTTGGGACCTTCCTACGAGCAGTACTTC.

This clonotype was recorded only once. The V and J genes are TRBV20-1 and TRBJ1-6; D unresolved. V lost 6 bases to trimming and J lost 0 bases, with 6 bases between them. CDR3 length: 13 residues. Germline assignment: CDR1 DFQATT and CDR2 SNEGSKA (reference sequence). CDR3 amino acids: CSAPRSYNSPLHF. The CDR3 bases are TGCAGTGCCCCCCGCTCCTATAATTCACCCCTCCACTTT.

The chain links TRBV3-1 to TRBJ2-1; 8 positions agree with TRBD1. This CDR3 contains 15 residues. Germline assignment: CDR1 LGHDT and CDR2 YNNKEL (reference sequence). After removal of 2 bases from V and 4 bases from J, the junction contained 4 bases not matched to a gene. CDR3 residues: CASSQTGTGYNEQFF. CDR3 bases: TGTGCCAGCAGCCAAACCGGGACAGGTTACAATGAGCAGTTCTTC.

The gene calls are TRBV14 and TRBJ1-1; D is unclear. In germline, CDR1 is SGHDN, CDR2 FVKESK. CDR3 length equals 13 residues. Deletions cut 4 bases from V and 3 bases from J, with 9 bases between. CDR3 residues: CASSLGPYTEAFF. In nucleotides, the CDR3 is TGTGCCAGCAGCCTAGGACCTTACACTGAAGCTTTCTTT.

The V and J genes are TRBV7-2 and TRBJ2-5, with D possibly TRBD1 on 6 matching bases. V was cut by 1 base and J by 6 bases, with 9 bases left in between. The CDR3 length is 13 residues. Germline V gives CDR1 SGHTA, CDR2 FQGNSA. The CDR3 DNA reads TGTGCCAGCAGCTTAGTCAGGGGTCAGACCCAGTACTTC. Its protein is CASSLVRGQTQYF. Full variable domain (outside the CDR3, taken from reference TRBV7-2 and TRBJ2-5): GAGVSQSPSNKVTEKGKDVELRCDPISGHTALYWYRQSLGQGLEFLIYFQGNSAPDKSGLPSDRFSAERTGGSVSTLTIQRTQQEDSAVYLCASSLVRGQTQYFGPGTRLLVL.

The CDR3 protein is CASSDQDRVADTQYF. CDR3 coding DNA: TGCGCCAGCAGCGACCAGGACAGGGTGGCAGATACGCAGTATTTT. The rearrangement links TRBV4-1 to TRBJ2-3, with TRBD1 matching 8 bases. Germline CDR1 and CDR2: MGHRA and YSYEKL. V lost 5 bases, J lost 4 bases, and 8 bases stayed unmatched. This CDR3 is built from 15 residues.

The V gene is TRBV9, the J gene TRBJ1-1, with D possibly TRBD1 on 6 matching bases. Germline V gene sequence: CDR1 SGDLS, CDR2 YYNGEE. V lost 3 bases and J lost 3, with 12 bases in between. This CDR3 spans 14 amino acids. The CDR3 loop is CASSEGGDYTEAFF. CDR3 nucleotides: TGTGCCAGCAGCGAGGGGGGGGACTACACTGAAGCTTTCTTT.

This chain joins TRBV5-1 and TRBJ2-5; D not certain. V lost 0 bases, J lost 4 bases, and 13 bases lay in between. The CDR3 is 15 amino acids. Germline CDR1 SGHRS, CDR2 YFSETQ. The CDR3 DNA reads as TGCGCCAGCAGCTTGGATTTCTCCTCGGGAGAGACCCAGTACTTC. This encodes CASSLDFSSGETQYF.

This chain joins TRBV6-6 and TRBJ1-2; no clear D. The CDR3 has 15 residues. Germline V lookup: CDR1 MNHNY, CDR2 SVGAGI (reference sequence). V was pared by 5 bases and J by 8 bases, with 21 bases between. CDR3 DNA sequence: TGTGCCAGCAGTAGCTCTGGTAGACACCGAGGGGGCTACACCTTC. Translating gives CASSSSGRHRGGYTF.

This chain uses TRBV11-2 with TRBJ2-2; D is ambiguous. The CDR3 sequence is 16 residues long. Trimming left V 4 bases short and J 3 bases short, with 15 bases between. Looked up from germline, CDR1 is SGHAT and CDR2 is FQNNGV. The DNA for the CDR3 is TGTGCCAGCAGCTGGAACACGGGTCCTTACACCGGGGAGCTGTTTTTT. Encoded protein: CASSWNTGPYTGELFF.

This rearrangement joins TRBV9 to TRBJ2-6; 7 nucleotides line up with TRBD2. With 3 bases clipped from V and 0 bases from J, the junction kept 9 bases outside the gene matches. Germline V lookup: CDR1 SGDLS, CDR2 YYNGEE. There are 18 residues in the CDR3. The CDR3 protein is CASSDPGGSFSGANVLTF. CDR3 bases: TGTGCCAGCAGCGACCCTGGCGGGAGTTTCTCTGGGGCCAACGTCCTGACTTTC.

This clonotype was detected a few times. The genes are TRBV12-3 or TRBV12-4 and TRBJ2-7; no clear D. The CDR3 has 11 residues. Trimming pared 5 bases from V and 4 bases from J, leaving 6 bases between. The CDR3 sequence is CASSTQYEQYF. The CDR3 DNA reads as TGTGCCAGCAGTACTCAATACGAGCAGTACTTC.

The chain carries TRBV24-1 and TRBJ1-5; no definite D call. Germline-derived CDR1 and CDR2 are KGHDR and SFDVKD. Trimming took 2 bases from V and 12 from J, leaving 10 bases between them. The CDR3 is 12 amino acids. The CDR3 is CATSDSTGVQHF. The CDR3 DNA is TGTGCCACCAGTGATTCCACCGGGGTCCAGCATTTT.

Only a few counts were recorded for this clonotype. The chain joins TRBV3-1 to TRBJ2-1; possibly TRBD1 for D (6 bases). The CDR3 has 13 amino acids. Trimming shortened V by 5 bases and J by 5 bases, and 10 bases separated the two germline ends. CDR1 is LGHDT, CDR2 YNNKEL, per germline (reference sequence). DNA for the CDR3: TGTGCCAGCAGCTGGACAGTCGACAATGAGCAGTTCTTC. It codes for CASSWTVDNEQFF.

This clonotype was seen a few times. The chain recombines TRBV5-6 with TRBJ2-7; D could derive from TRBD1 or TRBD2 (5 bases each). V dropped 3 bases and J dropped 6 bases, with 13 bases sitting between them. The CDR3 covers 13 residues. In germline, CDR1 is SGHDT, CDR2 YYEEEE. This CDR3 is CASSWGTRVEQYV. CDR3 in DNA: TGTGCCAGCAGCTGGGGGACCCGAGTCGAGCAGTACGTC.

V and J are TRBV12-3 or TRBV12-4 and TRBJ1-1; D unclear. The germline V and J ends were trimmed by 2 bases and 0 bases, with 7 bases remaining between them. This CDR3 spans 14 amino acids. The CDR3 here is CASSLTRMNTEAFF. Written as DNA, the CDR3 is TGTGCCAGCAGTTTAACGCGGATGAACACTGAAGCTTTCTTT.

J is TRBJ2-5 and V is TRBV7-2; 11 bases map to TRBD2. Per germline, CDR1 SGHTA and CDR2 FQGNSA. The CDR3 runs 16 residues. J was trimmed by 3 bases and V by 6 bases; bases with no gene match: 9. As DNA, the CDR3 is TGTGCCAGCAGACGAATCCCGGGACTAGCGGAAGAGACCCAGTACTTC. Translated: CASRRIPGLAEETQYF.

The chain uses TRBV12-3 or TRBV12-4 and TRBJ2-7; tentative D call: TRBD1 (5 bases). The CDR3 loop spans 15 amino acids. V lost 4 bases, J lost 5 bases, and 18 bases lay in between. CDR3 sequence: CASSSFAAGSNEQYF. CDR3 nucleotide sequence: TGTGCCAGCAGTTCGTTCGCGGCAGGGTCCAACGAGCAGTACTTC.

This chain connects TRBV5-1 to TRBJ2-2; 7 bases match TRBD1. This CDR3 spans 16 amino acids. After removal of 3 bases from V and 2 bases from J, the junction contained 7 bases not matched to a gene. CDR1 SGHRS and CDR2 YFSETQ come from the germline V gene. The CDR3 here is CASSSATGLNTGELFF. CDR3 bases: TGCGCCAGCAGCTCGGCGACAGGGCTAAACACCGGGGAGCTGTTTTTT.

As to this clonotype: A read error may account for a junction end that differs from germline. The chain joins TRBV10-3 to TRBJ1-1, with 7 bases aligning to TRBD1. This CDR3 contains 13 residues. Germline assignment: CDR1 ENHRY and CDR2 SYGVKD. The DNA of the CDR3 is TGTGCCGCCGTTGACAGGGTGAATACTGAAGCTTTCTTT. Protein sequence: CAAVDRVNTEAFF.

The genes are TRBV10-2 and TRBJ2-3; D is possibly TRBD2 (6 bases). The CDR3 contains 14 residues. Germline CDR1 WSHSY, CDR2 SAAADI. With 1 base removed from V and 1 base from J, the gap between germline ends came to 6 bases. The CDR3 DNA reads TGCGCCAGCAGTGAGTGGGGGGGCACAGATACGCAGTATTTT. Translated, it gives CASSEWGGTDTQYF.

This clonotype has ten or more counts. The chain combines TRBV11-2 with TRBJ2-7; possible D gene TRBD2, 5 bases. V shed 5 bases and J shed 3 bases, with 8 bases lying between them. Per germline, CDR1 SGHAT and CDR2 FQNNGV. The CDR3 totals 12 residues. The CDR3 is CASSLRGYEQYV. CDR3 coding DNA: TGTGCCAGCAGCCTCCGGGGCTACGAGCAGTACGTC.